One TCR beta chain is described in this entry. This sample stems from a study of blood T cell repertoires in COVID-19. Study details: The origin of the acute and convalescent COVID-19 samples was the United States, Italy and Spain. Sample material is recorded as cDNA or gDNA derived from T cells, B-cell-depleted T cells, or PBMCs.

Source study methods: Estimation of nucleated cell counts was performed using reference gene primer amplification. The assay was immunoSEQ multiplex PCR, and TCRdb's table has in-frame clones only and misses some. Clone size and the V and J calls come from that table; the DNA yielded D and trimming. The data contain about 300,000 clones, around 84% of them singletons. Seattle patient enrollment occurred during active infection, with longitudinal follow-up thereafter. This receptor was taken from a human donor with COVID-19, enrolled during active disease. The donor label of this sample is uncertain. Source material: peripheral blood.

The chain's CDR3 is CASSEGTSDRAYEQFF. The CDR3 DNA reads TGTGCCAGCAGCGAAGGGACGTCGGACAGGGCCTATGAGCAGTTCTTC. V and J are TRBV7-3 and TRBJ2-1; 8 nucleotides line up with TRBD1. The CDR3 totals 16 residues. J gave up 8 bases and V 5 bases, and 14 bases lay outside the gene matches. Germline values: CDR1 SGHTA, CDR2 FQGTGA.